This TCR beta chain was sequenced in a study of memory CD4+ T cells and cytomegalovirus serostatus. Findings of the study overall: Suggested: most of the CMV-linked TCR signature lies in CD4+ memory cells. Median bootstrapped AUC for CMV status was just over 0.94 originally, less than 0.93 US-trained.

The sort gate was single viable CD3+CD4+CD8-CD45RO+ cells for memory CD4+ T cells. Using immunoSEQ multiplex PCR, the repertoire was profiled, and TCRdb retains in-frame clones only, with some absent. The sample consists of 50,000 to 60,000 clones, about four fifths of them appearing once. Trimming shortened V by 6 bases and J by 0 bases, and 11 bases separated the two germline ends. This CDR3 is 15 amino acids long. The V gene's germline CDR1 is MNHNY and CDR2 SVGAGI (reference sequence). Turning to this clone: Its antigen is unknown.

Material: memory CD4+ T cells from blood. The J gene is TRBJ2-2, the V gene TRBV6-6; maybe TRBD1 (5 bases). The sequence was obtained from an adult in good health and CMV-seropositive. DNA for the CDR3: TGTGCCAGCAGATACGCGACAGCGAACACCGGGGAGCTGTTTTTT. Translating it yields CASRYATANTGELFF.